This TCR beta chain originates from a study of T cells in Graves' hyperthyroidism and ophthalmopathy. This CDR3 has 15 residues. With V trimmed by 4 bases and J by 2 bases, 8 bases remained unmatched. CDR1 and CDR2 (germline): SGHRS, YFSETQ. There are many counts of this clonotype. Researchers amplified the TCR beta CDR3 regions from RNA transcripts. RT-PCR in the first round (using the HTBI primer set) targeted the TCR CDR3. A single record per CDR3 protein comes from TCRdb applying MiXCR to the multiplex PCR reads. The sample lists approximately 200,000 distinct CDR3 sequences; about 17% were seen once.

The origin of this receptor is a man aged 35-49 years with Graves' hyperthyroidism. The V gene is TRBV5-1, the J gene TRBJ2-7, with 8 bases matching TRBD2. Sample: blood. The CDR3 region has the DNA TGCGCCAGCAGCCGCCAAGGAGCGGGGGCCTACGAGCAGTACTTC. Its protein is CASSRQGAGAYEQYF.